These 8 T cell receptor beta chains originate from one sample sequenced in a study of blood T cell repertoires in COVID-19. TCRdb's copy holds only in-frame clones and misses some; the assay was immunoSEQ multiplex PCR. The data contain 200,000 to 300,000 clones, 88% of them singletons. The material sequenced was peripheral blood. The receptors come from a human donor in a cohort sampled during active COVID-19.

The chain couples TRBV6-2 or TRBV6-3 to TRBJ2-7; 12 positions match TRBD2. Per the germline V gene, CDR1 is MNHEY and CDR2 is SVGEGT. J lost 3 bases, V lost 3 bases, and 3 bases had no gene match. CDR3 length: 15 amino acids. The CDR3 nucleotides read TGTGCCAGCAGTTATTTGACTAGCGGGAGCTACGAGCAGTACTTC. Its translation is CASSYLTSGSYEQYF.

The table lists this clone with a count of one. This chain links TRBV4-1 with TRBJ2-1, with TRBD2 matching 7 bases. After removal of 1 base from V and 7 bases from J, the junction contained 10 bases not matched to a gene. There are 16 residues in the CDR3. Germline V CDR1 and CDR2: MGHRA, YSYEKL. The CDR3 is CASSQGKGGPRNEQFF. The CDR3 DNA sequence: TGCGCCAGCAGCCAAGGAAAGGGAGGGCCAAGGAATGAGCAGTTCTTC.

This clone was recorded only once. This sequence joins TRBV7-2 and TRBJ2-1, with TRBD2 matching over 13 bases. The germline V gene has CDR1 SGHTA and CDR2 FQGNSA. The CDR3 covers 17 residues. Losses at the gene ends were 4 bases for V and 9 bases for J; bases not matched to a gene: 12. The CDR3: CASSYRGTSGMSAEQFF. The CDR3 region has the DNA TGTGCCAGCAGCTACCGAGGGACTAGCGGGATGTCTGCTGAGCAGTTCTTC.

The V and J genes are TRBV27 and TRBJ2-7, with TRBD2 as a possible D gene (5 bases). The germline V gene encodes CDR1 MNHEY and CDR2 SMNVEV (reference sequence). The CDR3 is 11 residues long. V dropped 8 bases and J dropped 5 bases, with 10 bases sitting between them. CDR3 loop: CASRGQNEQYF. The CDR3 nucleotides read TGTGCCAGCCGCGGGCAGAACGAGCAGTACTTC.

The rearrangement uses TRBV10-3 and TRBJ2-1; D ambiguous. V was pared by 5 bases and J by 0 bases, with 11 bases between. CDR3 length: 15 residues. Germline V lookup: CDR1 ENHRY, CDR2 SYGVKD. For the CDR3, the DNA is TGTGCCATCAGTCCCCCTGATAGCTCCTACAATGAGCAGTTCTTC. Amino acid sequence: CAISPPDSSYNEQFF.

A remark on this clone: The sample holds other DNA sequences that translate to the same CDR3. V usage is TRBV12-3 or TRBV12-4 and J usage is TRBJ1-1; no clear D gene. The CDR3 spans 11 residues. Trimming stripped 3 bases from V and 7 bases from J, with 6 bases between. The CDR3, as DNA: TGTGCCAGCAGTTTGGGAGGTGAAGCTTTCTTT. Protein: CASSLGGEAFF.

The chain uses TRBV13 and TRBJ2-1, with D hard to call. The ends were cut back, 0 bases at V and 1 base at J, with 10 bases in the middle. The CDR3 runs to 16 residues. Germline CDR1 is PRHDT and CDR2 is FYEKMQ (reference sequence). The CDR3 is CASSLGAVGSYNEQFF. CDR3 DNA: TGTGCCAGCAGCTTAGGCGCAGTCGGGTCCTACAATGAGCAGTTCTTC.

Here the CDR3 DNA reads TGTGCCAGCAGCGTAGGTGGAGCGGGGGGGCTCGAAACCGGGGAGCTGTTTTTT. It codes for CASSVGGAGGLETGELFF. V is TRBV9 and J is TRBJ2-2; the match to TRBD2 covers 10 bases. The CDR3 is 18 residues long. J lost 5 bases, V lost 0 bases, and 10 bases had no gene match. CDR1 is SGDLS and CDR2 is YYNGEE in the germline V gene.